The 21 T cell receptor beta chains listed next were all sequenced from one sample in a study of blood T cell repertoires in COVID-19. Some clones are missing from TCRdb's copy, which holds only in-frame ones; the method was immunoSEQ multiplex PCR. The repertoire consists of about 260,000 clones, with over 80% occurring once and the leading ten covering roughly 3.9%. Sequences were obtained from peripheral blood. These receptors all stem from a woman in her 40s with acute or convalescent COVID-19.

The chain's CDR3 is CASSAGGTEAFF. The CDR3 coding sequence is TGCGCCAGCAGCGCAGGGGGCACTGAAGCTTTCTTT. J is TRBJ1-1 and V is TRBV5-1; TRBD1 agrees at 7 bases. There are 12 residues in the CDR3. Germline V gene data show CDR1 as SGHRS and CDR2 as YFSETQ. V trimming: 4 bases; J trimming: 4 bases; junction bases outside the gene matches: 1.

This clone was counted a single time. The chain combines TRBV3-1 (or the pseudogene TRBV3-2) with TRBJ2-3, with 9 bases matching TRBD1. V lost 4 bases and J lost 4; bases outside the gene matches: 9. CDR1 and CDR2 from the germline V gene are LGHDT and YNNKEL (reference sequence). CDR3 length: 16 residues. The CDR3 DNA follows: TGTGCCAGCAGCCCCGCGACAGGGGGAGGTCCAGATACGCAGTATTTT. As protein: CASSPATGGGPDTQYF.

This chain connects TRBV6-1 to TRBJ2-3; D is possibly TRBD2 (6 bases). The CDR3 sequence is 16 residues long. Germline loops: CDR1 MNHNS, CDR2 SASEGT. V was cut by 0 bases and J by 5 bases, with 15 bases left in between. In nucleotides, the CDR3 is TGTGCCAGCAGTGAAGCGGGGACTGACTACCTAGATACGCAGTATTTT. Its translation: CASSEAGTDYLDTQYF.

V is TRBV27 and J is TRBJ2-2; possibly TRBD1 for D (6 bases). The ends were cut back, 2 bases at V and 0 bases at J, with 10 bases in the middle. Looked up from germline, CDR1 is MNHEY and CDR2 is SMNVEV (reference sequence). The CDR3 is made up of 16 amino acids. The CDR3 DNA reads as TGTGCCAGCAGTTTACGGGACAAAGCGAACACCGGGGAGCTGTTTTTT. Translated, it gives CASSLRDKANTGELFF.

This clone was seen just once. The chain joins TRBV6-6 to TRBJ2-1; D is undetermined. V lost 6 bases and J 4 bases, leaving 16 bases between the germline ends. This CDR3 contains 15 residues. CDR1 is MNHNY, CDR2 SVGAGI, per germline (reference sequence). Here the CDR3 DNA reads TGTGCCAGCAGCTACCCCCCCACAGTTTACAATGAGCAGTTCTTC. Its translation: CASSYPPTVYNEQFF.

The chain carries TRBV6-5 and TRBJ1-5; 8 nucleotides line up with TRBD1. The germline V gene encodes CDR1 MNHEY and CDR2 SVGAGI. This CDR3 comprises 15 residues. V gave up 6 bases and J gave up 2 bases; unmatched junction bases: 6. The CDR3 is CASSRGQGGNQPQHF. Written as DNA, the CDR3 is TGTGCCAGCAGCCGAGGACAGGGAGGCAATCAGCCCCAGCATTTT.

The DNA for the CDR3 is TGTGCCAGCAGCCCCACCCGGGGGAGGAATGAAAAACTGTTTTTT. It is translated as CASSPTRGRNEKLFF. J is TRBJ1-4 and V is TRBV11-2; D may be TRBD1 (5 bases). The ends were cut back, 5 bases at V and 5 bases at J, with 15 bases in the middle. The CDR3 is made up of 15 amino acids. In germline, CDR1 is SGHAT, CDR2 FQNNGV.

J is TRBJ1-2 and V is TRBV25-1; a possible D gene is TRBD1 (5 bases). Germline values: CDR1 MGHDK, CDR2 SYGVNS. The CDR3 has 13 residues. The V end was cut by 2 bases, the J end by 3 bases, with 7 bases between. The CDR3 nucleotides read TGTGCCAGCAGTGAAGGGGCGTACTATGGCTACACCTTC. Translated, it gives CASSEGAYYGYTF.

This clone was counted once. V gene TRBV5-1 combines with J gene TRBJ1-1; tentatively, D is TRBD1 (6 bases). Germline CDR1 and CDR2: SGHRS and YFSETQ. V was pared by 4 bases and J by 2 bases, with 12 bases between. CDR3 length: 14 amino acids. The CDR3 is CASSRQGGNTEAFF. The CDR3 DNA sequence: TGCGCCAGCAGCCGCCAAGGGGGAAACACTGAAGCTTTCTTT.

V is TRBV5-1 and J is TRBJ1-2; 10 bases agree with TRBD1. CDR1 is SGHRS and CDR2 is YFSETQ in the germline V gene. The CDR3 runs 16 residues. Trimming removed 5 bases from V and 8 bases from J; junction bases left unmatched: 15. The CDR3 sequence is CASSRRPGQGPRGYTF. CDR3 bases: TGCGCCAGCAGTCGCCGGCCGGGACAGGGGCCTAGAGGCTACACCTTC.

The V and J genes are TRBV2 and TRBJ1-4; TRBD1 is a possible D gene (6 bases). The CDR3 covers 10 residues. Germline V gene sequence: CDR1 SNHLY, CDR2 FYNNEI. V was trimmed by 6 bases and J by 15 bases, leaving 11 bases between them. This CDR3 is CASRLGQMFF. The CDR3 nucleotides are TGTGCCAGCAGATTAGGACAGATGTTTTTT.

In nucleotides, the CDR3 is TGTGCCAGCAGTTACTCGGGACACCCCAATCAGCCCCAGCATTTT. This gives the protein CASSYSGHPNQPQHF. The chain combines TRBV6-5 with TRBJ1-5; tentatively, D is TRBD1 (6 bases). Trimming stripped 0 bases from V and 3 bases from J, with 9 bases between. CDR3 length: 15 amino acids. In germline, CDR1 is MNHEY, CDR2 SVGAGI.

The CDR3 loop is CASSLTVLNTEAFF. CDR3 bases: TGTGCCAGCAGCTTAACAGTATTGAACACTGAAGCTTTCTTT. The chain is built from TRBV7-2 and TRBJ1-1; D gene unclear. The length of the CDR3 is 14 residues. V shed 2 bases and J shed 0 bases, with 7 bases lying between them. Germline-derived CDR1 and CDR2 are SGHTA and FQGNSA.

V and J are TRBV3-1 (or the pseudogene TRBV3-2) and TRBJ2-6; D is ambiguous. The CDR3 extends over 16 amino acids. V lost 2 bases, J lost 0 bases, and 8 bases lay in between. CDR1 and CDR2 (germline): LGHDT, YNNKEL (reference sequence). The CDR3 bases are TGTGCCAGCAGCCAACAGGCGAACTCTGGGGCCAACGTCCTGACTTTC. This sequence encodes CASSQQANSGANVLTF.

The CDR3 nucleotides read TGTGCCAGCAGCTTTTCATCGGGGGAGTACAATGAGCAGTTCTTC. Translating it yields CASSFSSGEYNEQFF. The chain combines TRBV13 with TRBJ2-1, with D perhaps TRBD2 (6 bases). Looked up from germline, CDR1 is PRHDT and CDR2 is FYEKMQ (reference sequence). V was clipped by 3 bases and J by 4 bases, with 13 bases between them. The CDR3 has 15 amino acids.

The chain is built from TRBV10-3 and TRBJ1-1; TRBD1 might be the D (6 bases). The CDR3 has 15 amino acids. Germline loops: CDR1 ENHRY, CDR2 SYGVKD. Trimming removed 10 bases from V and 0 bases from J, with 18 bases in between. This CDR3 reads CASDPPGQMNTEAFF. The CDR3 nucleotides are TGTGCCAGCGATCCTCCGGGACAAATGAACACTGAAGCTTTCTTT.

V and J are TRBV18 and TRBJ1-1; 7 bases are a match to TRBD1. This CDR3 region has 19 residues. V lost 6 bases, J lost 0 bases, and 19 bases stayed unmatched. Germline loops: CDR1 KGHSH, CDR2 LQKENI. As DNA, the CDR3 is TGTGCCAGCTCCCCCCCCTCGGACAGGAGATCCTACATGAACACTGAAGCTTTCTTT. This codes for CASSPPSDRRSYMNTEAFF.

As regards this clone: This sample also contains other DNA sequences that code for the same CDR3. This chain joins TRBV11-3 and TRBJ2-3, with 7 bases matching TRBD2. The CDR3 has 14 amino acids. V lost 1 base to trimming and J lost 6 bases; unmatched junction nucleotides: 4. CDR1 SGHNT and CDR2 YENEEA come from the germline V gene. CDR3 sequence: CASSLAGGGDTQYF. As DNA, the CDR3 is TGTGCCAGCAGCTTAGCGGGGGGTGGGGATACGCAGTATTTT.

This chain joins TRBV11-2 and TRBJ1-2; 7 nucleotides agree with TRBD1. With V trimmed by 0 bases and J by 5 bases, 6 bases remained unmatched. The CDR3 is made up of 15 amino acids. Germline V CDR1 and CDR2: SGHAT, FQNNGV. The CDR3 DNA reads TGTGCCAGCAGCTTAGAATTTGAGGGGGCATATGGCTACACCTTC. Translated, it gives CASSLEFEGAYGYTF.

The chain recombines TRBV25-1 with TRBJ1-6; perhaps TRBD1 as D (6 bases). With 5 bases removed from V and 7 bases from J, the gap between germline ends came to 12 bases. The CDR3 extends over 14 amino acids. Germline V gene data show CDR1 as MGHDK and CDR2 as SYGVNS. The CDR3 loop is CASSTAGANSPLHF. In DNA form, the CDR3 reads TGTGCCAGCAGTACCGCGGGGGCGAATTCACCCCTCCACTTT.

This chain connects TRBV4-1 to TRBJ2-2, with D unresolved. The CDR3 is 17 amino acids. Germline V lookup: CDR1 MGHRA, CDR2 YSYEKL. V was pared by 0 bases and J by 7 bases, with 18 bases between. CDR3 DNA sequence: TGCGCCAGCAGCCAAGATCGAAGGAACTCAGGAATCGGGGAGCTGTTTTTT. It codes for CASSQDRRNSGIGELFF.